This T cell receptor beta chain comes out of a study of neoadjuvant nivolumab and ipilimumab in lung cancer. Overall study: Patients got nivolumab 3 mg/kg on days 1, 15 and 29; combination added ipilimumab 1 mg/kg day 1.

This CDR3 contains 16 residues. Germline V lookup: CDR1 MGHRA, CDR2 YSYEKL. Trimming removed 4 bases from V and 6 bases from J; junction bases left unmatched: 10. General study findings and limits: Compared with tumor-adjacent uninvolved lung, resected tumors showed greater richness and clonality. Higher pretherapy blood TCR richness went with higher resected-tumor richness.

With regard to this clone: No antigen is known for it.

Sequencing was performed with immunoSEQ multiplex PCR; in TCRdb, only in-frame clones are kept and a portion is missing. Among approximately 10,000 clones listed, 60% to 80% were seen once. The specimen was tumor tissue, collected after neoadjuvant nivolumab, alone or with ipilimumab, at or shortly before surgery. The TCR comes from an adult with non-small cell lung cancer. The rearrangement links TRBV4-1 to TRBJ2-2, with 8 positions matching TRBD2. The DNA of the CDR3 is TGCGCCAGCAGCCCCCGACCCGGGAGGGCCTCCGGGGAGCTGTTTTTT. It codes for CASSPRPGRASGELFF.